The present entry profiles one TCR beta chain with its context. As yet, its antigen is unknown. This sample is part of a study of beta chain features in type 1 diabetes. Findings of the study overall: VDJ junctions from type 1 diabetes patients carried fewer insertions and larger deletions.

Investigators reverse transcribed all isolated RNA, so they sequenced expressed TCRB transcripts. Some clones are missing from TCRdb's copy, which holds only in-frame ones; the method was immunoSEQ multiplex PCR. The repertoire holds under 500,000 clones, with approximately 30% as singletons. The V end was cut by 4 bases, the J end by 0 bases, with 9 bases between. The CDR3 runs to 13 residues. Germline CDR1 GTSNPN, CDR2 SVGIG (reference sequence). J is TRBJ1-1 and V is TRBV30, with D possibly TRBD1 on 6 matching bases. This TCR came from a young man in good health. Sequences were obtained from naive CD4+ T cells from blood. The CDR3 region is CAWTGDMNTEAFF. The CDR3 region has the DNA TGTGCCTGGACAGGGGACATGAACACTGAAGCTTTCTTT.